This T cell receptor beta chain was recovered during a study of blood T cell repertoires in COVID-19. Across the study: The United States, Italy and Spain provided the acute and convalescent COVID-19 samples. T cells, B-cell-depleted T cells, or PBMCs provided the cDNA or gDNA that served as material.

In the original processing: Amplification of reference gene primers was used by the study to estimate nucleated cell counts. Profiling relied on immunoSEQ multiplex PCR, and the TCRdb table lists in-frame clones only, not all of them. V and J calls and clone size come straight from that table; D and trimming were deduced from the DNA. Of approximately 210,000 clones listed, around 90% are singletons. Trimming stripped 4 bases from V and 6 bases from J, with 17 bases between. This CDR3 is 15 amino acids long. CDR1 SGDLS and CDR2 YYNGEE come from the germline V gene. The source of this sequence is a man in his late teens or twenties with active or convalescent COVID-19. The chain joins TRBV9 to TRBJ1-5; D remains unclear. Material: peripheral blood. The CDR3 region is CASSPEPRSGQPQHF. As DNA, the CDR3 is TGTGCCAGCAGCCCCGAACCCCGTTCAGGTCAGCCCCAGCATTTT.